This T cell receptor (beta chain) was sequenced in a study of OX40 agonist ivuxolimab in advanced cancers. V lost 4 bases and J lost 3, with 16 bases in between. Germline CDR1 is SGHDT and CDR2 is YYEEEE. There are 15 residues in the CDR3. Libraries were prepared by immunoSEQ multiplex PCR; TCRdb keeps only in-frame clonotypes and omits some of them. The data show about 70,000 clones, 92% seen once. The table lists this clone with a few counts. The TCR originated in an adult with an advanced solid tumor such as melanoma, head and neck, liver or kidney cancer. Sequencing was performed on CD4+ or CD8+ T cells sorted from blood, taken in a trial of the OX40 agonist ivuxolimab. This chain links TRBV5-6 with TRBJ1-1; no clear D. The CDR3 region is CASSRVGISDTEAFF. The CDR3, as DNA: TGTGCCAGCAGCCGGGTTGGGATTTCGGACACTGAAGCTTTCTTT.